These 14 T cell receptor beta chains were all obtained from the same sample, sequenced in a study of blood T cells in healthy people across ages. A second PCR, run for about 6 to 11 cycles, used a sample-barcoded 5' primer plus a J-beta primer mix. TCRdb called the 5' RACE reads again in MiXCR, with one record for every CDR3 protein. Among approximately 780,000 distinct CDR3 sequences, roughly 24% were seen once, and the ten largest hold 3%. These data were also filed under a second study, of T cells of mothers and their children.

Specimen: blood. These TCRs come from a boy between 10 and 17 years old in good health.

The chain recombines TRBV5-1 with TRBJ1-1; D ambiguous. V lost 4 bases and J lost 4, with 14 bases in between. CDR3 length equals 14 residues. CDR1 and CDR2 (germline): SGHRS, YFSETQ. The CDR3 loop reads CASSRGDLGTEAFF. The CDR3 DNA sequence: TGCGCCAGCAGCCGGGGAGACTTGGGCACTGAAGCTTTCTTT.

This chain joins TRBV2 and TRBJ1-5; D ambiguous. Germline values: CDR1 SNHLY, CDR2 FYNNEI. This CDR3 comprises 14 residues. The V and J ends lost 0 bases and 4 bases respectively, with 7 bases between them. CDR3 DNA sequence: TGTGCCAGCAGTGAAGCTAACAGAAATCAGCCCCAGCATTTT. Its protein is CASSEANRNQPQHF.

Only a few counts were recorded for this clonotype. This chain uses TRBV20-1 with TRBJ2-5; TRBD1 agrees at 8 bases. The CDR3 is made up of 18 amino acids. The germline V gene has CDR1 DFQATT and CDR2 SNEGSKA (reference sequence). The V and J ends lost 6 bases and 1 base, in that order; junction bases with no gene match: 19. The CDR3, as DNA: TGCAGTGCGCCACTGACAGGGGTCCAACGGGGGATCCAAGAGACCCAGTACTTC. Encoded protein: CSAPLTGVQRGIQETQYF.

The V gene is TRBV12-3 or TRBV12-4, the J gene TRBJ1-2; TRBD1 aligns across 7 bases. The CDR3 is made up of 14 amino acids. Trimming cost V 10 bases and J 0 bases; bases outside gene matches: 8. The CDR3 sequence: CATGQDIPNYGYTF. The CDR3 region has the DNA TGTGCCACCGGACAGGACATCCCTAACTATGGCTACACCTTC.

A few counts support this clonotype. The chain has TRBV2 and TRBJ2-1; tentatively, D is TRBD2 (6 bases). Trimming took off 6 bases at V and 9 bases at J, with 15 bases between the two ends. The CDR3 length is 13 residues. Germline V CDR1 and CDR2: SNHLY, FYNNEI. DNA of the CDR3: TGTGCCAGCAGAATCACTAGCCTGAGTGAGCAGTTCTTC. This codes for CASRITSLSEQFF.

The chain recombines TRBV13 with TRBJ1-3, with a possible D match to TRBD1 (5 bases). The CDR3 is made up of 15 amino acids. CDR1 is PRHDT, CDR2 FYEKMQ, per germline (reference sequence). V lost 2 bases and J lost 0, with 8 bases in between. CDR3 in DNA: TGTGCCAGCAGCTTAAGGGGATCCTCTGGAAACACCATATATTTT. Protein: CASSLRGSSGNTIYF.

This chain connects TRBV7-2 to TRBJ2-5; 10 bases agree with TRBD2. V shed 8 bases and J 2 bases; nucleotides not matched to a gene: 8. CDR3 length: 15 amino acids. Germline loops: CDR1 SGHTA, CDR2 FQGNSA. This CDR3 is CASAGTSAPQETQYF. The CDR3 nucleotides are TGTGCCAGCGCAGGGACTAGCGCCCCGCAAGAGACCCAGTACTTC. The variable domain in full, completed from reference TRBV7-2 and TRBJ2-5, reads GAGVSQSPSNKVTEKGKDVELRCDPISGHTALYWYRQSLGQGLEFLIYFQGNSAPDKSGLPSDRFSAERTGGSVSTLTIQRTQQEDSAVYLCASAGTSAPQETQYFGPGTRLLVL.

CDR3 sequence: CASRFGGEQYF. Written as DNA, the CDR3 is TGTGCCAGCAGGTTCGGGGGCGAGCAGTACTTC. The rearrangement joins TRBV27 to TRBJ2-5; D is possibly TRBD2 (6 bases). With the DNA end fitting TRBJ2-7 better, the J assignment may be wrong. The germline gives CDR1 MNHEY, CDR2 SMNVEV (reference sequence). This CDR3 has 11 amino acids.

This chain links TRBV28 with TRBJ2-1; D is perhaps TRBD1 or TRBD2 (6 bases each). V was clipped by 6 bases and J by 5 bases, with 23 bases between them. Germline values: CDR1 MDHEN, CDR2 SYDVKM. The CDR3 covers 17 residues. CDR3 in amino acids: CASRDPGLFRGHNEQFF. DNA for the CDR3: TGTGCCAGCAGAGACCCGGGACTCTTTCGGGGGCACAATGAGCAGTTCTTC.

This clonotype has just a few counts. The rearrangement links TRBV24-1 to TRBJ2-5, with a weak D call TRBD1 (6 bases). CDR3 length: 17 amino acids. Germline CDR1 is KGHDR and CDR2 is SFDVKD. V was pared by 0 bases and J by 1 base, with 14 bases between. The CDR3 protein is CATSDLHQQGFQETQYF. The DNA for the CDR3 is TGTGCCACCAGTGATTTGCATCAACAGGGCTTCCAAGAGACCCAGTACTTC.

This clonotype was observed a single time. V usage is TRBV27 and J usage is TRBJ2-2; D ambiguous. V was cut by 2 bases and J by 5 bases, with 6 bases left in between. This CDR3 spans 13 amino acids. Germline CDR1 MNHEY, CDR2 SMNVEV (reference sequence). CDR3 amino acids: CASSLPSTGELFF. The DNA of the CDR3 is TGTGCCAGCAGTTTACCGAGTACCGGGGAGCTGTTTTTT.

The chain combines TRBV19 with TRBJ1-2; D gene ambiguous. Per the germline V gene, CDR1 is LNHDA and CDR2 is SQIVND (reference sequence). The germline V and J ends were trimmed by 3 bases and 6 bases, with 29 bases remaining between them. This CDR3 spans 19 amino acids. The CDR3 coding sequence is TGTGCCAGTAGTATTATCTGGACGGCAAGGCTTCAGCCGGCGGATGGCTACACCTTC. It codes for CASSIIWTARLQPADGYTF.

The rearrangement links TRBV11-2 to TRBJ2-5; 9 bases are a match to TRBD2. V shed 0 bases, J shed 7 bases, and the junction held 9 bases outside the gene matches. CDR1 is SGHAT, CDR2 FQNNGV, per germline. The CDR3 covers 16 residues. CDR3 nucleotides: TGTGCCAGCAGCTTAGAGGCTAGCGGGGACCCGGGGACCCAGTACTTC. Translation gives CASSLEASGDPGTQYF.

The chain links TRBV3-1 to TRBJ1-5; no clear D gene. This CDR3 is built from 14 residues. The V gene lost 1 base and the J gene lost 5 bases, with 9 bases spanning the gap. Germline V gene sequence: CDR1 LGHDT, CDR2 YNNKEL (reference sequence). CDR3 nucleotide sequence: TGTGCCAGCAGCCAAGTAGGACGAGATCAGCCCCAGCATTTT. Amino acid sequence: CASSQVGRDQPQHF.